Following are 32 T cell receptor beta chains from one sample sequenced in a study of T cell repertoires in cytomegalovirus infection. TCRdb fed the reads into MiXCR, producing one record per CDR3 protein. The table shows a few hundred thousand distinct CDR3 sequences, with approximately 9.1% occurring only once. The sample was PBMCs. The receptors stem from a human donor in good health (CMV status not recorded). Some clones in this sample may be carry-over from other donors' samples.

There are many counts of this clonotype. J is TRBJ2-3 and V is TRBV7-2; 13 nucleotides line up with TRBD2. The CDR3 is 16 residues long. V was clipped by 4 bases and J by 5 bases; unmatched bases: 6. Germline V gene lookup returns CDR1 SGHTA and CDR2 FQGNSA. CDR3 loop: CASSSRLAGGLDTQYF. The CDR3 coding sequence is TGTGCCAGCAGCTCAAGACTAGCGGGGGGTTTAGATACGCAGTATTTT.

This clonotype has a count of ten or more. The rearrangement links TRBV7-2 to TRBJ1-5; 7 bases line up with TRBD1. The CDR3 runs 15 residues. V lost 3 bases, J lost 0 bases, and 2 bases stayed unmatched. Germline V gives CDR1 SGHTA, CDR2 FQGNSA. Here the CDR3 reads CASSFKGASNQPQHF. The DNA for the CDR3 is TGTGCCAGCAGCTTTAAGGGGGCTAGCAATCAGCCCCAGCATTTT.

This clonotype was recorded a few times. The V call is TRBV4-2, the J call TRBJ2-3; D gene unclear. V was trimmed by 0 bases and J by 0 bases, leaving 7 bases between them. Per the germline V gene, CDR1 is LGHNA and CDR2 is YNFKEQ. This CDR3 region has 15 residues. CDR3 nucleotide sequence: TGTGCCAGCAGCCAAGATCCGCTGAGCACAGATACGCAGTATTTT. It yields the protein CASSQDPLSTDTQYF.

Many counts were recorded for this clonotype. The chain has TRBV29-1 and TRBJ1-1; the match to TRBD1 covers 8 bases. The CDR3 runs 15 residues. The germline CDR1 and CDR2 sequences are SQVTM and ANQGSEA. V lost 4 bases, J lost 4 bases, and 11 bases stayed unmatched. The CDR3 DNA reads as TGCAGCGTTGTCCCACTCCAAACAGGGGGCACTGAAGCTTTCTTT. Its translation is CSVVPLQTGGTEAFF.

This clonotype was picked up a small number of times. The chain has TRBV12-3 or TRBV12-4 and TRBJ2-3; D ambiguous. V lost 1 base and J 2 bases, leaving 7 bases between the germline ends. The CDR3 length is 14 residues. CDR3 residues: CASSLDVHTDTQYF. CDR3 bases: TGTGCCAGCAGTTTAGATGTCCACACAGATACGCAGTATTTT.

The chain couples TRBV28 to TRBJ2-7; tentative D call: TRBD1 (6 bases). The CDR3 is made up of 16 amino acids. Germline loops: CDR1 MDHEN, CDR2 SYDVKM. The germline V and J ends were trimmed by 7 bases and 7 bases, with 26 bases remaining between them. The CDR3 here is CASTQSRGTFVWEQYF. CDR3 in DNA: TGTGCCAGCACTCAATCAAGGGGGACCTTTGTGTGGGAGCAGTACTTC.

CDR3 nucleotides: TGTGCCAGCAGCCTCCGTCCCGAGAGCACAGATACGCAGTATTTT. Its protein product is CASSLRPESTDTQYF. The genes are TRBV7-2 and TRBJ2-3; D uncertain. From germline, CDR1 is SGHTA and CDR2 FQGNSA. The CDR3 spans 15 residues. V was clipped by 5 bases and J by 0 bases, with 12 bases between them.

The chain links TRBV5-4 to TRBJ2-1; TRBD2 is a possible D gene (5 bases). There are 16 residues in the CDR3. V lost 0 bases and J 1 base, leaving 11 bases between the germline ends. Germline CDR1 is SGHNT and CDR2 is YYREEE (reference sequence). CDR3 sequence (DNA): TGTGCCAGCAGCTTGGCCACCGGGGAGTCCTACAATGAGCAGTTCTTC. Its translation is CASSLATGESYNEQFF.

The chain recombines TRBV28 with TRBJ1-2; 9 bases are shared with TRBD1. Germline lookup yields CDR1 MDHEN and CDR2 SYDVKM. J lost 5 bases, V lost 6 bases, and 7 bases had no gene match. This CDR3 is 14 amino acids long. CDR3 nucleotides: TGTGCCAGCAGAACAGGGACAGGGAAATATGGCTACACCTTC. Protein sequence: CASRTGTGKYGYTF.

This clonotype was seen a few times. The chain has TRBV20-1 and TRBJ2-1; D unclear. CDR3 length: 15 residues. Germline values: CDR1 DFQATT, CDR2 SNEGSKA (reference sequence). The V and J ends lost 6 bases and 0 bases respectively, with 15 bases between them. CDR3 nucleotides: TGCAGTGCCCCTATGGCACTTGACTCCTACAATGAGCAGTTCTTC. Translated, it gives CSAPMALDSYNEQFF.

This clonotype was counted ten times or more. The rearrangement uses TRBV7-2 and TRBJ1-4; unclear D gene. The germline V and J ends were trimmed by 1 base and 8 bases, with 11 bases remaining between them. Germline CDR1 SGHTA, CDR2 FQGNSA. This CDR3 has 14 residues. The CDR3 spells CASSLVQFGEKLFF. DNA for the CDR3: TGTGCCAGCAGCTTAGTACAGTTCGGCGAAAAACTGTTTTTT.

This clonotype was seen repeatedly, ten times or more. The CDR3: CASKLQSSSYEQYF. The CDR3 coding sequence is TGTGCCAGTAAACTCCAGTCGAGCTCCTACGAGCAGTACTTC. The chain joins TRBV19 to TRBJ2-7; no clear D. Germline V gene lookup returns CDR1 LNHDA and CDR2 SQIVND (reference sequence). Trimming left V 7 bases short and J 0 bases short, with 13 bases between. The CDR3 covers 14 residues.

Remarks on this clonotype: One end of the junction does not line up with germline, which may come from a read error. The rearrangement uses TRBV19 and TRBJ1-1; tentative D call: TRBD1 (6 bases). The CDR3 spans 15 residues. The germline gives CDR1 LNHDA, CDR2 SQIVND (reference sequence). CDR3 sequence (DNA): TGTGCCAGTAGTACGGTCCGGGGACAACTACGGATCTCCCTCTTT. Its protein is CASSTVRGQLRISLF.

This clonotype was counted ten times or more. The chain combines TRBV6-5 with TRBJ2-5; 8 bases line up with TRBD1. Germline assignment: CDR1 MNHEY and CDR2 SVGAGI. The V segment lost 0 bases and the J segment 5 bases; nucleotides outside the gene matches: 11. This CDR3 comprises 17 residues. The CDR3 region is CASSYSFTGGKGETQYF. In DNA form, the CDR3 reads TGTGCCAGCAGTTACTCGTTTACAGGGGGAAAGGGGGAGACCCAGTACTTC.

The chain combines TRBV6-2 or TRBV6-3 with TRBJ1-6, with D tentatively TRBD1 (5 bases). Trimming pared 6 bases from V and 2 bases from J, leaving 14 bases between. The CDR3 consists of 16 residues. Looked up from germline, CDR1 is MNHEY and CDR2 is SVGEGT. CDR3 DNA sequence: TGTGCCAGCAGCTACAGGAACGGCGCCTATAATTCACCCCTCCACTTT. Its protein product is CASSYRNGAYNSPLHF.

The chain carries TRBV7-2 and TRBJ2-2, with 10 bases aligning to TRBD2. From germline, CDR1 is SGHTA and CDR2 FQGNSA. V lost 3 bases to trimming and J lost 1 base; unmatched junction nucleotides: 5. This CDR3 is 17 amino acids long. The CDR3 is CASSFIPSGGNTGELFF. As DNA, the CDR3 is TGTGCCAGCAGCTTCATTCCTAGCGGGGGGAACACCGGGGAGCTGTTTTTT. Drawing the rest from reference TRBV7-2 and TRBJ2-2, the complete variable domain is GAGVSQSPSNKVTEKGKDVELRCDPISGHTALYWYRQSLGQGLEFLIYFQGNSAPDKSGLPSDRFSAERTGGSVSTLTIQRTQQEDSAVYLCASSFIPSGGNTGELFFGEGSRLTVL.

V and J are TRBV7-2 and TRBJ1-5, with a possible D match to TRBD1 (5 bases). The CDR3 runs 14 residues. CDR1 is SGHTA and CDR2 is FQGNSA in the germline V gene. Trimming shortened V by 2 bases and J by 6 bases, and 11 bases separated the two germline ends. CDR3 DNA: TGTGCCAGCAGCTTAAGGGACGGTGGTCAGCCCCAGCATTTT. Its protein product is CASSLRDGGQPQHF.

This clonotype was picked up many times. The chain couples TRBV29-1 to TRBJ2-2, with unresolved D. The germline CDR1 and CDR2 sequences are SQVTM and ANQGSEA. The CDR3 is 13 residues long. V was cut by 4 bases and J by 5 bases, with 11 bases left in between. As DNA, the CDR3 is TGCAGCGTTGGTGACTCCGTTACCGGGGAGCTGTTTTTT. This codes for CSVGDSVTGELFF.

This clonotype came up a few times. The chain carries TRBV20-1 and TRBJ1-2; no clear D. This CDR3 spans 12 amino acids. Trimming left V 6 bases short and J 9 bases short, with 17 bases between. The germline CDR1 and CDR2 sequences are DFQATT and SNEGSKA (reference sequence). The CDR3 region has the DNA TGCAGTGCCAATTTCATGGCCGGGAGCTACACCTTC. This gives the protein CSANFMAGSYTF.

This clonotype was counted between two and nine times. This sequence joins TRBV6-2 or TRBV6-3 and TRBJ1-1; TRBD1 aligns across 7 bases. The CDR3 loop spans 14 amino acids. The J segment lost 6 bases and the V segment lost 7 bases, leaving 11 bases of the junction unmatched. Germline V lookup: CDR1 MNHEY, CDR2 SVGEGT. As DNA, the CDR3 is TGTGCCAGCATCCGGGACAGTAATCTCGCTGAAGCTTTCTTT. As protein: CASIRDSNLAEAFF.

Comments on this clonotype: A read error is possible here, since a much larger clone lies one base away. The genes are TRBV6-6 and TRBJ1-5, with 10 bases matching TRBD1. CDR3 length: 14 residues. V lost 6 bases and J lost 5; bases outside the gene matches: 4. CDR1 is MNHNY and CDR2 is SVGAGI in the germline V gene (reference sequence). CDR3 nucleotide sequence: TGTGCCAGCAGCCCTGGACAGGGGGATCAGCCCCAGCATTTT. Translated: CASSPGQGDQPQHF.

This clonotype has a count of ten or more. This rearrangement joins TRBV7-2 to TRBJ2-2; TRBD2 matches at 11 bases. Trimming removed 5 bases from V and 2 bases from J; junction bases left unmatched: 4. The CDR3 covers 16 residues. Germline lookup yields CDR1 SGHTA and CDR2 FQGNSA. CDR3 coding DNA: TGTGCCAGCAGCGGGACTAGCGGCACTAACACCGGGGAGCTGTTTTTT. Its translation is CASSGTSGTNTGELFF.

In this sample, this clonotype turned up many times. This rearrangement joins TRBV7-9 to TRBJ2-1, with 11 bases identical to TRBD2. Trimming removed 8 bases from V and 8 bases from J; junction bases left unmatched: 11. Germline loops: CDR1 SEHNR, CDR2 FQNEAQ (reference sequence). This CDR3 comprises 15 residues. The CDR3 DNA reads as TGTGCCAGCGGTTTACTAGCGGGAGCCGGCCATGAGCAGTTCTTC. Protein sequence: CASGLLAGAGHEQFF.

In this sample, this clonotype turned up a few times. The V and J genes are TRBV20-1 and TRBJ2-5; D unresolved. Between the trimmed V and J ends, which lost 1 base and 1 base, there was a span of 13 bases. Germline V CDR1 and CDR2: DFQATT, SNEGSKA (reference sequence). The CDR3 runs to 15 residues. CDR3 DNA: TGCAGTGCTAGAGTCGCAGGCCGGGCCCAAGAGACCCAGTACTTC. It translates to CSARVAGRAQETQYF.

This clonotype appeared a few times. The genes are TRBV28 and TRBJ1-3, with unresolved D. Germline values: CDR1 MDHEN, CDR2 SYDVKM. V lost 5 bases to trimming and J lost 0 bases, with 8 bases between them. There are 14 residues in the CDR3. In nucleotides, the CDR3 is TGTGCCAGCAGTACCATAAACTCTGGAAACACCATATATTTT. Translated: CASSTINSGNTIYF.

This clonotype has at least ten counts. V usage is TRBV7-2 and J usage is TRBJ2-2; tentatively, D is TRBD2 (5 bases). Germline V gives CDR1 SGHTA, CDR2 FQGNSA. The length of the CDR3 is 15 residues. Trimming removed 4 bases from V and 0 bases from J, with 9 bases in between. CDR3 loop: CASSSAGTNTGELFF. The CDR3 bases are TGTGCCAGCAGCTCAGCCGGGACGAACACCGGGGAGCTGTTTTTT.

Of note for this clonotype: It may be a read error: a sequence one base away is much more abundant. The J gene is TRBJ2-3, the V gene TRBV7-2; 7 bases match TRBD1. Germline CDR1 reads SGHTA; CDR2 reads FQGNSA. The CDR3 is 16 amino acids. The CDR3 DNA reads TGTGCCAGCAGCTTAGTGGGGACAGCTGACACAGGTACGCAGTATTTT. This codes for CASSLVGTADTGTQYF.

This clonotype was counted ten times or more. The CDR3 DNA sequence: TGTGCCAGCAGCCCAGGGGGCGCGAGCAATCAGCCCCAGCATTTT. It translates to CASSPGGASNQPQHF. The chain carries TRBV7-2 and TRBJ1-5; 8 positions agree with TRBD1. V was clipped by 5 bases and J by 1 base; unmatched bases: 4. Germline V gene lookup returns CDR1 SGHTA and CDR2 FQGNSA. This CDR3 comprises 15 residues.

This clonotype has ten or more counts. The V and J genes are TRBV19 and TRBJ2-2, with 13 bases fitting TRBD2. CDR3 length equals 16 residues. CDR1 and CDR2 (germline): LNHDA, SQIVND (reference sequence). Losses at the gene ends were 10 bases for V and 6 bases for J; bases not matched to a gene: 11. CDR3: CATGGPGLAGSGELFF. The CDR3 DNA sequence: TGTGCCACAGGAGGCCCGGGACTAGCGGGATCCGGGGAGCTGTTTTTT.

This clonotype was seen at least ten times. Here the CDR3 reads CASIRVRGERGTEAFF. The CDR3, as DNA: TGTGCCAGCATCCGGGTAAGGGGCGAAAGGGGCACTGAAGCTTTCTTT. The chain combines TRBV7-9 with TRBJ1-1, with D perhaps TRBD1 (5 bases). Germline CDR1 reads SEHNR; CDR2 reads FQNEAQ (reference sequence). V shed 7 bases and J shed 4 bases, with 22 bases lying between them. The CDR3 covers 16 residues.

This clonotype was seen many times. The CDR3 loop reads CASSFGGAGNTIYF. CDR3 nucleotides: TGTGCCAGCAGCTTCGGGGGAGCAGGAAACACCATATATTTT. The chain uses TRBV7-8 and TRBJ1-3; possible D gene TRBD1, 5 bases. Trimming took 3 bases from V and 4 from J, leaving 10 bases between them. Germline V CDR1 and CDR2: SGHVS, FQNEAQ. The CDR3 is made up of 14 amino acids. Based on the CDR3 plus reference TRBV7-8 and TRBJ1-3, the full variable domain is GAGVSQSPRYKVAKRGQDVALRCDPISGHVSLFWYQQALGQGPEFLTYFQNEAQLDKSGLPSDRFFAERPEGSVSTLKIQRTQQEDSAVYLCASSFGGAGNTIYFGEGSWLTVV.

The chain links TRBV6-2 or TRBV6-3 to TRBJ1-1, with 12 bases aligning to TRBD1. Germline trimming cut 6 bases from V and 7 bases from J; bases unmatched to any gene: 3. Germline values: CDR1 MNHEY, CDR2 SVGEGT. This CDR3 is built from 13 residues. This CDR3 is CASRGTGGIEAFF. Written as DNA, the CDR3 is TGTGCCAGCAGAGGGACAGGGGGCATTGAAGCTTTCTTT.